Detailed here is one T cell receptor (beta chain). CDR3 length: 19 residues. Between the trimmed V and J ends, which lost 0 bases and 2 bases, there was a span of 23 bases. CDR1 is SGHNT and CDR2 is YYREEE in the germline V gene (reference sequence). This record comes from a study of T cell repertoires in cytomegalovirus infection. TCRdb re-analysed the reads in MiXCR, keeping a single row per CDR3 protein. Of approximately 500,000 distinct CDR3 sequences listed, approximately 15% are singletons. This clonotype was obtained from a human donor in good health (CMV status not recorded). Some clones in this sample may be carry-over from other donors' samples. The chain couples TRBV5-4 to TRBJ2-5, with TRBD2 as a possible D gene (6 bases). Sequencing was carried out using CD8+ T cells from PBMCs. CDR3 sequence reads: CASSLARWRVPGDQETQYF. CDR3 sequence (DNA): TGTGCCAGCAGCTTGGCCCGTTGGCGGGTACCGGGGGATCAAGAGACCCAGTACTTC.